Following are 26 T cell receptor beta chains from one sample sequenced in a study of shared clonotypes between healthy human individuals. Sequencing was performed with immunoSEQ multiplex PCR; in TCRdb, only in-frame clones are kept and a portion is missing. Found here are millions of clones, more than 90% of them singletons; the top ten hold over 0.12%. Sequencing input: naive CD4+ T cells sorted from blood. This sample's subset: CD45RA+ positively selected. The origin of the receptors is a man younger than 35 in good health.

V and J are TRBV7-8 and TRBJ2-7, with D perhaps TRBD2 (6 bases). The CDR3 consists of 17 residues. V was pared by 1 base and J by 1 base, with 17 bases between. Germline lookup yields CDR1 SGHVS and CDR2 FQNEAQ. This CDR3 is CASSLGVGSGDSYEQYF. DNA for the CDR3: TGTGCCAGCAGCTTAGGGGTCGGTAGCGGCGATTCCTACGAGCAGTACTTC. Together with reference TRBV7-8 and TRBJ2-7, the CDR3 gives the full variable domain: GAGVSQSPRYKVAKRGQDVALRCDPISGHVSLFWYQQALGQGPEFLTYFQNEAQLDKSGLPSDRFFAERPEGSVSTLKIQRTQQEDSAVYLCASSLGVGSGDSYEQYFGPGTRLTVT.

This rearrangement joins TRBV6-1 to TRBJ1-5, with D possibly matching TRBD1 (6 bases). This CDR3 region has 16 residues. V was trimmed by 2 bases and J by 1 base, leaving 12 bases between them. Germline V gene sequence: CDR1 MNHNS, CDR2 SASEGT. The CDR3 DNA sequence: TGTGCCAGCAGTGAATGGGGGGGGACAAGCAATCAGCCCCAGCATTTT. Protein sequence: CASSEWGGTSNQPQHF.

This clone came up once. The gene calls are TRBV2 and TRBJ2-3; D tentatively fits TRBD1 or TRBD2 (5 bases each). The CDR3 length is 12 residues. V lost 10 bases and J lost 4, with 12 bases in between. In germline, CDR1 is SNHLY, CDR2 FYNNEI. Here the CDR3 reads CATRSGPDTQYF. CDR3 in DNA: TGTGCCACACGATCGGGGCCAGATACGCAGTATTTT.

V and J are TRBV11-3 and TRBJ2-2, with no clear D. V was clipped by 3 bases and J by 7 bases, with 9 bases between them. Germline lookup yields CDR1 SGHNT and CDR2 YENEEA. This CDR3 is built from 13 residues. CDR3 in amino acids: CASSFDTVGELFF. The CDR3 DNA reads as TGTGCCAGCAGCTTTGATACGGTCGGGGAGCTGTTTTTT.

The rearrangement uses TRBV19 and TRBJ2-3; the match to TRBD2 covers 12 bases. Looked up from germline, CDR1 is LNHDA and CDR2 is SQIVND (reference sequence). The trim removed 0 bases at V and 6 bases at J, leaving 7 bases unmatched. The CDR3 runs to 17 residues. CDR3 sequence reads: CASSIDLAGGPRDTQYF. The CDR3 DNA follows: TGTGCCAGTAGTATAGACCTAGCGGGAGGGCCGCGGGATACGCAGTATTTT.

The chain combines TRBV27 with TRBJ1-6; 10 nucleotides align to TRBD1. Per germline, CDR1 MNHEY and CDR2 SMNVEV (reference sequence). V lost 6 bases and J lost 9; bases outside the gene matches: 5. The CDR3 has 14 amino acids. The CDR3 sequence is CASRPGQGFSPLHF. The CDR3 coding sequence is TGTGCCAGCAGACCGGGACAGGGGTTTTCACCCCTCCACTTT.

This clone occurred once. Different DNA sequences within this sample yield the same CDR3. This chain uses TRBV2 with TRBJ1-2; the D is unclear. Germline V lookup: CDR1 SNHLY, CDR2 FYNNEI. This CDR3 has 12 amino acids. Deletions cut 2 bases from V and 7 bases from J, with 8 bases between. The CDR3 reads CASSELGSGYTF. Here the CDR3 DNA reads TGTGCCAGCAGTGAATTGGGTTCTGGCTACACCTTC.

The V and J genes are TRBV30 and TRBJ1-5; TRBD1 is a possible D gene (5 bases). CDR1 GTSNPN and CDR2 SVGIG come from the germline V gene (reference sequence). This CDR3 has 13 amino acids. V lost 1 base, J lost 6 bases, and 10 bases lay in between. The CDR3 loop reads CAWSGGWPQPQHF. CDR3 DNA: TGTGCCTGGAGTGGGGGCTGGCCTCAGCCCCAGCATTTT.

This sequence joins TRBV7-2 and TRBJ2-7, with TRBD2 identical over 7 bases. This CDR3 region has 14 residues. Per germline, CDR1 SGHTA and CDR2 FQGNSA. Trimming removed 3 bases from V and 0 bases from J; junction bases left unmatched: 2. CDR3 DNA: TGTGCCAGCAGCTTCGGGACTAACTCCTACGAGCAGTACTTC. Residues: CASSFGTNSYEQYF.

V gene TRBV2 combines with J gene TRBJ2-1; D call uncertain. In germline, CDR1 is SNHLY, CDR2 FYNNEI. The CDR3 contains 14 residues. Trimming stripped 8 bases from V and 12 bases from J, with 23 bases between. The chain's CDR3 is CASGLKAQTEAQFF. The DNA of the CDR3 is TGTGCCAGCGGGCTAAAGGCACAAACTGAGGCGCAGTTCTTC. Drawing the rest from reference TRBV2 and TRBJ2-1, the complete variable domain is EPEVTQTPSHQVTQMGQEVILRCVPISNHLYFYWYRQILGQKVEFLVSFYNNEISEKSEIFDDQFSVERPDGSNFTLKIRSTKLEDSAMYFCASGLKAQTEAQFFGPGTRLTVL.

The chain uses TRBV28 and TRBJ2-1, with 8 bases lining up with TRBD2. Trimming at V came to 6 bases and at J to 5 bases, leaving 21 bases not matched to a gene. The CDR3 runs 19 residues. The germline V gene has CDR1 MDHEN and CDR2 SYDVKM. The CDR3 DNA reads as TGTGCCAGCAGGGGGGTAGCGGGGACTTATAGGAGCTATAACAATGAGCAGTTCTTC. It is translated as CASRGVAGTYRSYNNEQFF.

V and J are TRBV10-3 and TRBJ1-3; TRBD1 is a possible D gene (5 bases). CDR1 ENHRY and CDR2 SYGVKD come from the germline V gene. This CDR3 has 13 amino acids. The V end lost 6 bases, the J end lost 3 bases, and 9 bases lay between the germline ends. CDR3 sequence (DNA): TGTGCCATCAGACAGGAGGGTGGAAACACCATATATTTT. Its protein is CAIRQEGGNTIYF.

The chain carries TRBV19 and TRBJ2-7; TRBD2 matches at 10 bases. The V and J ends lost 2 bases and 0 bases, in that order; junction bases with no gene match: 10. Germline loops: CDR1 LNHDA, CDR2 SQIVND (reference sequence). The CDR3 extends over 18 amino acids. The chain's CDR3 is CASSIRGSGRPSSYEQYF. The CDR3 DNA sequence: TGTGCCAGTAGTATACGTGGTAGCGGGAGGCCGAGCTCCTACGAGCAGTACTTC.

As to this clone: Within the sample, other DNA sequences also encode this same CDR3. This rearrangement joins TRBV30 to TRBJ2-5, with D perhaps matching TRBD2 (5 bases). V was pared by 1 base and J by 5 bases, with 8 bases between. Germline V gives CDR1 GTSNPN, CDR2 SVGIG (reference sequence). This CDR3 comprises 12 residues. The CDR3 reads CAWSASGETQYF. Written as DNA, the CDR3 is TGTGCCTGGAGTGCGTCGGGGGAGACCCAGTACTTC.

The chain links TRBV5-1 to TRBJ2-7, with TRBD1 as a possible D gene (6 bases). The CDR3 runs to 14 residues. Trimming stripped 6 bases from V and 6 bases from J, with 19 bases between. Looked up from germline, CDR1 is SGHRS and CDR2 is YFSETQ. The chain's CDR3 is CASIDRIHSCEQYF. CDR3 nucleotides: TGCGCCAGCATTGACAGGATCCATTCTTGCGAGCAGTACTTC.

The rearrangement links TRBV6-4 to TRBJ2-3, with D uncertain. V was clipped by 5 bases and J by 1 base, with 13 bases between them. The CDR3 length is 15 residues. CDR1 is MRHNA, CDR2 SNTAGT, per germline. CDR3: CASSHRYDGTDTQYF. The CDR3 DNA sequence: TGTGCCAGCAGTCATCGATATGACGGCACAGATACGCAGTATTTT.

V gene TRBV2 combines with J gene TRBJ1-5, with 10 bases that match TRBD1. CDR1 and CDR2 from the germline V gene are SNHLY and FYNNEI. J was trimmed by 4 bases and V by 6 bases; bases with no gene match: 3. The CDR3 spans 14 residues. The CDR3 reads CASRRTGGNQPQHF. DNA for the CDR3: TGTGCCAGCAGGCGGACAGGGGGGAATCAGCCCCAGCATTTT.

The chain has TRBV11-2 and TRBJ2-1; no firm D call. V lost 2 bases and J 0 bases, leaving 8 bases between the germline ends. Germline V gives CDR1 SGHAT, CDR2 FQNNGV. This CDR3 is built from 15 residues. The CDR3 bases are TGTGCCAGCAGCTTATTGTCGGGCTCCTACAATGAGCAGTTCTTC. Its protein is CASSLLSGSYNEQFF.

The chain uses TRBV18 and TRBJ1-6; D is possibly TRBD1 (6 bases). V lost 2 bases and J lost 5, with 7 bases in between. Germline V lookup: CDR1 KGHSH, CDR2 LQKENI. The CDR3 loop spans 14 amino acids. CDR3 coding DNA: TGTGCCAGCTCACCATGGACAGATAATTCACCCCTCCACTTT. This codes for CASSPWTDNSPLHF.

The chain links TRBV5-1 to TRBJ2-3; 9 positions match TRBD2. The CDR3 has 16 residues. CDR1 and CDR2 from the germline V gene are SGHRS and YFSETQ. J lost 2 bases, V lost 0 bases, and 4 bases had no gene match. The CDR3 DNA is TGCGCCAGCAGCTTGGGACTAGCGGAGTTCACAGATACGCAGTATTTT. Translation gives CASSLGLAEFTDTQYF. Drawing the rest from reference TRBV5-1 and TRBJ2-3, the complete variable domain is KAGVTQTPRYLIKTRGQQVTLSCSPISGHRSVSWYQQTPGQGLQFLFEYFSETQRNKGNFPGRFSGRQFSNSRSEMNVSTLELGDSALYLCASSLGLAEFTDTQYFGPGTRLTVL.

This chain joins TRBV5-1 and TRBJ2-3; TRBD2 might be the D (6 bases). Trimming left V 4 bases short and J 4 bases short, with 13 bases between. This CDR3 spans 14 amino acids. Per the germline V gene, CDR1 is SGHRS and CDR2 is YFSETQ. This CDR3 is CASSVGGVADTQYF. CDR3 nucleotides: TGCGCCAGCAGCGTAGGAGGGGTAGCAGATACGCAGTATTTT.

The V and J genes are TRBV2 and TRBJ2-1, with D unresolved. CDR3 length equals 15 residues. V lost 3 bases and J 13 bases, leaving 22 bases between the germline ends. Germline V gene data show CDR1 as SNHLY and CDR2 as FYNNEI. The CDR3 protein is CASSDPSGAVFSQFF. In DNA, the CDR3 is TGTGCCAGCAGTGATCCCTCGGGCGCTGTTTTTTCCCAGTTCTTC. Complete variable domain (other parts from reference TRBV2 and TRBJ2-1): EPEVTQTPSHQVTQMGQEVILRCVPISNHLYFYWYRQILGQKVEFLVSFYNNEISEKSEIFDDQFSVERPDGSNFTLKIRSTKLEDSAMYFCASSDPSGAVFSQFFGPGTRLTVL.

This rearrangement joins TRBV12-5 to TRBJ1-6, with TRBD1 as a possible D gene (6 bases). The CDR3 loop spans 16 amino acids. Trimming took off 6 bases at V and 4 bases at J, with 16 bases between the two ends. CDR1 LGHNT and CDR2 FRNRAP come from the germline V gene. The chain's CDR3 is CASGTGSLGYNSPLHF. The CDR3 DNA reads TGTGCTAGTGGAACAGGGTCCTTGGGATATAATTCACCCCTCCACTTT.

The gene calls are TRBV6-1 and TRBJ2-1; 7 bases are shared with TRBD1. Germline V gives CDR1 MNHNS, CDR2 SASEGT. Losses at the gene ends were 7 bases for V and 5 bases for J; bases not matched to a gene: 8. The CDR3 spans 14 residues. The DNA of the CDR3 is TGTGCCAGCATCCGGACAGGAGAGAACAATGAGCAGTTCTTC. As protein: CASIRTGENNEQFF.

Here the CDR3 reads CASSSGQLSGNTIYF. Written as DNA, the CDR3 is TGTGCCAGCAGCTCGGGACAGCTCTCTGGAAACACCATATATTTT. The rearrangement links TRBV9 to TRBJ1-3; TRBD1 matches at 7 bases. CDR1 and CDR2 (germline): SGDLS, YYNGEE. This CDR3 has 15 amino acids. Trimming removed 4 bases from V and 0 bases from J; junction bases left unmatched: 4. The full variable domain, rest sourced from reference TRBV9 and TRBJ1-3, is DSGVTQTPKHLITATGQRVTLRCSPRSGDLSVYWYQQSLDQGLQFLIQYYNGEERAKGNILERFSAQQFPDLHSELNLSSLELGDSALYFCASSSGQLSGNTIYFGEGSWLTVV.

V usage is TRBV15 and J usage is TRBJ2-5, with 9 bases aligning to TRBD1. The CDR3 contains 15 residues. CDR1 and CDR2 (germline): LNHNV, YYDKDF (reference sequence). V lost 0 bases to trimming and J lost 5 bases; unmatched junction nucleotides: 4. CDR3 amino acids: CATSRDNRGPETQYF. In DNA form, the CDR3 reads TGTGCCACCAGCAGAGATAACAGGGGGCCTGAGACCCAGTACTTC.